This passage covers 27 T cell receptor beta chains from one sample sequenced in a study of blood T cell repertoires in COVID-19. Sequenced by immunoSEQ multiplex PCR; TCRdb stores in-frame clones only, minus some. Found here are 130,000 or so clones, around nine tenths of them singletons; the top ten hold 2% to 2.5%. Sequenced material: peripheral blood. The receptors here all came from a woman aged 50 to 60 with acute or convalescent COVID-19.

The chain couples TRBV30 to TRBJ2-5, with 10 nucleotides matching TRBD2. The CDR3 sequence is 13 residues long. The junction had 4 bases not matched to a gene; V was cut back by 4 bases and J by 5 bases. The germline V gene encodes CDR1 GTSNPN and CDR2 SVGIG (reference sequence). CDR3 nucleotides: TGTGCCTGGACTAGCGGGGGAGGGGAGACCCAGTACTTC. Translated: CAWTSGGGETQYF.

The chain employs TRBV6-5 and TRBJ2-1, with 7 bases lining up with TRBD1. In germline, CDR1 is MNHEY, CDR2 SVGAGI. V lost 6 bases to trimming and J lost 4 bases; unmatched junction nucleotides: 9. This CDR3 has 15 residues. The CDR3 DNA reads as TGTGCCAGCAGCCCGACAGGGTACCAGTACAATGAGCAGTTCTTC. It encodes CASSPTGYQYNEQFF.

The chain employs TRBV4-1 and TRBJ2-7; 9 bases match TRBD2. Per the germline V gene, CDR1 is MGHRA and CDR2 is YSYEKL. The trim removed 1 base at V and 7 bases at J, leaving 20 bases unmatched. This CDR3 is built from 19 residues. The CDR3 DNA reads TGCGCCAGCAGCCAAGGTTCCCTAATAGGCGGGAGGGCCGCGGGTGAGCAGTACTTC. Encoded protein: CASSQGSLIGGRAAGEQYF.

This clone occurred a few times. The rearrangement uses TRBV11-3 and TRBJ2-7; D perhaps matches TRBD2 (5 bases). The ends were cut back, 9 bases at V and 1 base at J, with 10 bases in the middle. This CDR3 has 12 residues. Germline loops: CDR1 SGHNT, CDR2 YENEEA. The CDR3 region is CARSGKSYEQYF. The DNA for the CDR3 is TGTGCCAGAAGCGGCAAATCCTACGAGCAGTACTTC.

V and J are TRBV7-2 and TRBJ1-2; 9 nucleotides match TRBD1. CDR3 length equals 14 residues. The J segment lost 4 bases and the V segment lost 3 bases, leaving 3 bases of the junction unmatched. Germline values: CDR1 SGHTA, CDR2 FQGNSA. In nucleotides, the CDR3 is TGTGCCAGCAGCTTCACAGGGGGCACCTATGGCTACACCTTC. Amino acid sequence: CASSFTGGTYGYTF.

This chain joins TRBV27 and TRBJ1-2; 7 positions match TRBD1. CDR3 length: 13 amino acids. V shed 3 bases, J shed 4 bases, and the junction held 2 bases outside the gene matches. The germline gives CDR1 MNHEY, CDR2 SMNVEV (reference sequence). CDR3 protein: CASSFRGIYGYTF. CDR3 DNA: TGTGCCAGCAGTTTCAGGGGGATCTATGGCTACACCTTC.

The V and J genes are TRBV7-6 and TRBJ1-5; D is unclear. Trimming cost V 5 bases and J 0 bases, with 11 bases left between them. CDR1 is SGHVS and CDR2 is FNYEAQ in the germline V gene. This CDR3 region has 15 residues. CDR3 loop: CASSKTRDSNQPQHF. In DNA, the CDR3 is TGTGCCAGCAGCAAAACCCGGGATAGCAATCAGCCCCAGCATTTT.

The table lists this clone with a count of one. The CDR3 loop reads CSVDSGGARTQYF. The CDR3 nucleotides read TGCAGCGTTGATAGCGGGGGGGCCCGGACGCAGTATTTT. The chain carries TRBV29-1 and TRBJ2-3; TRBD2 aligns across 11 bases. From germline, CDR1 is SQVTM and CDR2 ANQGSEA. V dropped 3 bases and J dropped 9; count of bases not matched to a gene: 5. This CDR3 has 13 amino acids.

The CDR3 sequence is CATSGGQGDGYTF. CDR3 nucleotide sequence: TGTGCCACCAGTGGAGGGCAGGGGGATGGCTACACCTTC. This rearrangement joins TRBV24-1 to TRBJ1-2; 7 bases align to TRBD1. This CDR3 comprises 13 residues. Germline CDR1 KGHDR, CDR2 SFDVKD. The V segment lost 5 bases and the J segment 6 bases; nucleotides outside the gene matches: 5.

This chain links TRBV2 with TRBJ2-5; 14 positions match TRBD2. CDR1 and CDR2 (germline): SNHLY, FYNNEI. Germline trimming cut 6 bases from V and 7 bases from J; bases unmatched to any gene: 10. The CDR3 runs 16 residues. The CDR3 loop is CASRPGTSGGGGTQYF. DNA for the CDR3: TGTGCCAGCAGGCCCGGGACTAGCGGGGGCGGAGGGACCCAGTACTTC.

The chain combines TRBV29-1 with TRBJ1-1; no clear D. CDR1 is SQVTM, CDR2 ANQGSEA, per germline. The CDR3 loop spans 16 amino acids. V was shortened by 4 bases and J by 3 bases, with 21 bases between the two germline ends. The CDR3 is CSVVPIKEGMDTEAFF. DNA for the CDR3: TGCAGCGTTGTTCCCATTAAAGAGGGTATGGACACTGAAGCTTTCTTT.

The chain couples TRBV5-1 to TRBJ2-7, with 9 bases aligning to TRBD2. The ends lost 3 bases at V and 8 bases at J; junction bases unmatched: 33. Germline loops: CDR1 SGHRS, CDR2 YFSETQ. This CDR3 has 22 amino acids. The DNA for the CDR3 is TGCGCCAGCAGCTCTTCACTAGCGGGCGACCCGTTACTACTATTCAACTACGAGAAGCAGTACTTC. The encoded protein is CASSSSLAGDPLLLFNYEKQYF.

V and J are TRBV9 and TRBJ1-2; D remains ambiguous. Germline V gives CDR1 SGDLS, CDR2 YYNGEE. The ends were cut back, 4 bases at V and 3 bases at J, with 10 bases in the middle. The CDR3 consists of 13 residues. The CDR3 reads CASSPIADYGYTF. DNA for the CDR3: TGTGCCAGCAGCCCCATTGCGGACTATGGCTACACCTTC.

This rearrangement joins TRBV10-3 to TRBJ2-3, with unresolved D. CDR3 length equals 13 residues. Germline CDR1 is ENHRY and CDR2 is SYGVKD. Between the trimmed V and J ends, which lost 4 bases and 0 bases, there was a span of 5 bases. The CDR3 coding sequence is TGTGCCATCAGTGCTCCCAGCACAGATACGCAGTATTTT. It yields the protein CAISAPSTDTQYF.

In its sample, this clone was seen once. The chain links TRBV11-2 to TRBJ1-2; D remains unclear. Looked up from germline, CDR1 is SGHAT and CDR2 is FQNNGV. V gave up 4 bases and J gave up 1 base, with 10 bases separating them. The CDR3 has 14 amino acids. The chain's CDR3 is CASSSGGYNYGYTF. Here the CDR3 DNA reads TGTGCCAGCAGCTCCGGCGGGTATAACTATGGCTACACCTTC. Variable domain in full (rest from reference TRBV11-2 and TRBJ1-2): EAGVAQSPRYKIIEKRQSVAFWCNPISGHATLYWYQQILGQGPKLLIQFQNNGVVDDSQLPKDRFSAERLKGVDSTLKIQPAKLEDSAVYLCASSSGGYNYGYTFGSGTRLTVV.

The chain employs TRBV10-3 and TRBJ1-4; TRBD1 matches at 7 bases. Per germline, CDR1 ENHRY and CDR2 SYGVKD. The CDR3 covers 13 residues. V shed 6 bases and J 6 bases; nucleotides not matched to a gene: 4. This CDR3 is CAIRTGLDEKLFF. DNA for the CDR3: TGTGCCATCAGGACAGGGTTGGATGAAAAACTGTTTTTT.

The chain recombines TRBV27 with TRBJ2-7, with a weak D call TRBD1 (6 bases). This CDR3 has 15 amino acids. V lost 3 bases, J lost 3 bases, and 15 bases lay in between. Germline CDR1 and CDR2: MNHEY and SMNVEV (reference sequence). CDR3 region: CASSFSGDTFYEQYF. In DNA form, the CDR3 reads TGTGCCAGCAGTTTTAGTGGGGACACTTTCTACGAGCAGTACTTC.

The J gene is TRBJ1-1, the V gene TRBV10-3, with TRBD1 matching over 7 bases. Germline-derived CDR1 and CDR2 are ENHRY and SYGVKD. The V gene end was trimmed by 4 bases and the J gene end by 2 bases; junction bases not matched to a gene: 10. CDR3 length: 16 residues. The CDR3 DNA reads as TGTGCCATCAGTGGGGAACAGGGGAAAGGTAACACTGAAGCTTTCTTT. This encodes CAISGEQGKGNTEAFF.

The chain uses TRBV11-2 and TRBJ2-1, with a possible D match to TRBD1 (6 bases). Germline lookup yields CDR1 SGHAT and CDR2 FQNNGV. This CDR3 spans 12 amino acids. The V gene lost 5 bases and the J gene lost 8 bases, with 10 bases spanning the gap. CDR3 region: CASSKYRDEQFF. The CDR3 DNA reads TGTGCCAGCAGCAAATACAGGGATGAGCAGTTCTTC.

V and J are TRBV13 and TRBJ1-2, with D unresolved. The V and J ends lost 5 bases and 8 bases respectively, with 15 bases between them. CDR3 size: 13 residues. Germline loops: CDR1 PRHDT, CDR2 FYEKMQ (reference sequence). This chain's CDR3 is CASSPEAFLGYTF. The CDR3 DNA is TGTGCCAGCAGCCCAGAGGCTTTTTTAGGCTACACCTTC. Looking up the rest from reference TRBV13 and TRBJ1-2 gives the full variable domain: AAGVIQSPRHLIKEKRETATLKCYPIPRHDTVYWYQQGPGQDPQFLISFYEKMQSDKGSIPDRFSAQQFSDYHSELNMSSLELGDSALYFCASSPEAFLGYTFGSGTRLTVV.

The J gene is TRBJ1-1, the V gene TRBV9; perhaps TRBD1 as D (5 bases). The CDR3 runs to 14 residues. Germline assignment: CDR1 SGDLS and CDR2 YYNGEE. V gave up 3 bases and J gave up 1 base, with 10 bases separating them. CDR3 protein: CASSGDGGNTEAFF. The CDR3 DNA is TGTGCCAGCAGCGGAGACGGGGGGAACACTGAAGCTTTCTTT. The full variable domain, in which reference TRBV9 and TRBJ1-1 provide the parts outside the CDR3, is DSGVTQTPKHLITATGQRVTLRCSPRSGDLSVYWYQQSLDQGLQFLIQYYNGEERAKGNILERFSAQQFPDLHSELNLSSLELGDSALYFCASSGDGGNTEAFFGQGTRLTVV.

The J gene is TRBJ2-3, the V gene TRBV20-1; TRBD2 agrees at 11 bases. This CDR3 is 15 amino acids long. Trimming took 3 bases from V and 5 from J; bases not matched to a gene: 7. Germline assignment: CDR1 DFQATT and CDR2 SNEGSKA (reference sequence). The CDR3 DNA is TGCAGTGCTAGTCCCACTAGCGGGAGAAAAGATACGCAGTATTTT. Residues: CSASPTSGRKDTQYF.

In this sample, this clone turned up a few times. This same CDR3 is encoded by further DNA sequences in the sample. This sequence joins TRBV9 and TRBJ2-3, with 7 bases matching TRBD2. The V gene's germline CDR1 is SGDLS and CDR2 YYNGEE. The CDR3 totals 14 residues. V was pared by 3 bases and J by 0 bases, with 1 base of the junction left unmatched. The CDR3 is CASSGGLSTDTQYF. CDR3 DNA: TGTGCCAGCAGCGGGGGACTAAGCACAGATACGCAGTATTTT.

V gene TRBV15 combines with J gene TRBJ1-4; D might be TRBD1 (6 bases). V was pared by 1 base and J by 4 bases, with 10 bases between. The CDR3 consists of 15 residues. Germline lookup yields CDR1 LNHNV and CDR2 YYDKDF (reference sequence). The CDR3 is CATSRVGQNNEKLFF. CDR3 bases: TGTGCCACCAGCAGAGTTGGACAGAATAATGAAAAACTGTTTTTT.

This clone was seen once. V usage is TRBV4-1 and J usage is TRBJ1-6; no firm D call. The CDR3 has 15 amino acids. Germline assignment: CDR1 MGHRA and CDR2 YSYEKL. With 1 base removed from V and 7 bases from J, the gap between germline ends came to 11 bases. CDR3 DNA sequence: TGCGCCAGCAGCCAAGGTAGTTACCCCAATTCACCCCTCCACTTT. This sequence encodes CASSQGSYPNSPLHF.

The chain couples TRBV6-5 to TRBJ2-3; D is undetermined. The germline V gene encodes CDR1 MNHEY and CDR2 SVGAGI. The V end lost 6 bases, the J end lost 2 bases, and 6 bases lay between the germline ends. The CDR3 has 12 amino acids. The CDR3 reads CASRTPTDTQYF. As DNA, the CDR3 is TGTGCCAGCAGAACACCCACAGATACGCAGTATTTT.

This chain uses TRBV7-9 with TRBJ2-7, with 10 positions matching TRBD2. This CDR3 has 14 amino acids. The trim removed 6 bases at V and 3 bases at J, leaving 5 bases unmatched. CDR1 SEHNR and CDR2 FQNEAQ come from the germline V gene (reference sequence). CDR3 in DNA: TGTGCCAGCAGTTTTATAGCGGGGGGCTACGAGCAGTACTTC. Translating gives CASSFIAGGYEQYF.